This T cell receptor beta chain was captured in a study of T cell repertoires in ileal Crohn's disease. About the research overall: Every patient was operated on for stricturing (roughly 61%) or penetrating (approximately 39%) complications.

The CDR3 is made up of 13 amino acids. V was trimmed by 4 bases and J by 7 bases, leaving 14 bases between them. Germline V CDR1 and CDR2: MNHNS, SASEGT. Clones were sequenced by immunoSEQ multiplex PCR, and TCRdb holds only the in-frame ones, with some missing. The sample consists of about 13,000 clones, approximately 80% of them appearing once. The time point denotes: neoterminal ileum biopsy at postoperative endoscopy, about 6 months after surgery. The chain is built from TRBV6-1 and TRBJ2-7; D possibly corresponds to TRBD1 (5 bases). The receptor was derived from an adult with Crohn's disease. The sequenced sample consisted of ileal tissue. The chain's CDR3 is CASSGSRDGEQYF. The CDR3 region has the DNA TGTGCCAGCAGTGGAAGCAGGGATGGAGAGCAGTACTTC.